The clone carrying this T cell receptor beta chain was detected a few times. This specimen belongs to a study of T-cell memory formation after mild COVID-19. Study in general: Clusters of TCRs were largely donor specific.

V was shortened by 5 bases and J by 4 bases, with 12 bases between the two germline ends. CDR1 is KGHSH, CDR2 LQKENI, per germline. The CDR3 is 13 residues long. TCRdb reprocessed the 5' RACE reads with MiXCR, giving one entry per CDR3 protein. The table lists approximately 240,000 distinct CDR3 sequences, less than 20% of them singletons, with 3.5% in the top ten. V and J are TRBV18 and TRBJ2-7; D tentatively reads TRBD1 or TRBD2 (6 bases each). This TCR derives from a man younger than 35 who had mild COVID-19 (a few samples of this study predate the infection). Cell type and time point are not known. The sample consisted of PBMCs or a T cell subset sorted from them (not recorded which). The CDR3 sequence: CASSRGDSYEQYF. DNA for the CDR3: TGTGCCAGCTCAAGGGGGGACTCTTACGAGCAGTACTTC.